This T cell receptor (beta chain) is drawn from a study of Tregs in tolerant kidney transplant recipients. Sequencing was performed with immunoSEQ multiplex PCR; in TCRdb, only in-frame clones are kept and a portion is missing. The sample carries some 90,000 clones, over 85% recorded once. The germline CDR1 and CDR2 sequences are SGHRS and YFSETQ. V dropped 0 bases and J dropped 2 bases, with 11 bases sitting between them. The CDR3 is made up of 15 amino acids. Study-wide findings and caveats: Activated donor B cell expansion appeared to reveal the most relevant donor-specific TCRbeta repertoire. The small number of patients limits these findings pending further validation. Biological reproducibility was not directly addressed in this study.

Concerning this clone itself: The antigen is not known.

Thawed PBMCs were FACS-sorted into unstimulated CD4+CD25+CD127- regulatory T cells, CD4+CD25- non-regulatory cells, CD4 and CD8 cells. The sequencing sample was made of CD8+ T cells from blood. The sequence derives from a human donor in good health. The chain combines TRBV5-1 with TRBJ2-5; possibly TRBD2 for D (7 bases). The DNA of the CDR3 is TGCGCCAGCAGCTTGGACGGGGGGCGGCAAGAGACCCAGTACTTC. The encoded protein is CASSLDGGRQETQYF.